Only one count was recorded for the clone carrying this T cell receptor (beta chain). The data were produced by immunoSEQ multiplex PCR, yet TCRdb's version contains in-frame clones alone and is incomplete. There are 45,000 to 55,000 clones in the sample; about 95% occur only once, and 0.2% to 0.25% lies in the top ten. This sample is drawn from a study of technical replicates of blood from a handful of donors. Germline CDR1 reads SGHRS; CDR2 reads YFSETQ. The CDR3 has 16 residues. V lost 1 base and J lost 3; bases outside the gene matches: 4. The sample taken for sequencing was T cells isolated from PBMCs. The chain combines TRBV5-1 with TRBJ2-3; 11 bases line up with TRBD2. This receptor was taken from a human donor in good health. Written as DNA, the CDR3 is TGCGCCAGCAGCTTGCTAGCGGGAGGTGAGACAGATACGCAGTATTTT. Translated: CASSLLAGGETDTQYF.